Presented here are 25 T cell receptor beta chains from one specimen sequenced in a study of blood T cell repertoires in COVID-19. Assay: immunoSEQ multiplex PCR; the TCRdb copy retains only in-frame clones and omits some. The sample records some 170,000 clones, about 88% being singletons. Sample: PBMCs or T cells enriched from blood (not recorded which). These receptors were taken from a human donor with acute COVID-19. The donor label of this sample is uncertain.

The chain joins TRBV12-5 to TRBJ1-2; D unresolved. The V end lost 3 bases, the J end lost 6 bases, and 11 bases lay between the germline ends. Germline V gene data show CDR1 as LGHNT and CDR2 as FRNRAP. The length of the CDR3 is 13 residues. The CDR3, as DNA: TGTGCTAGTGGTTTTCCGGGGATAAATGGCTACACCTTC. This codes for CASGFPGINGYTF.

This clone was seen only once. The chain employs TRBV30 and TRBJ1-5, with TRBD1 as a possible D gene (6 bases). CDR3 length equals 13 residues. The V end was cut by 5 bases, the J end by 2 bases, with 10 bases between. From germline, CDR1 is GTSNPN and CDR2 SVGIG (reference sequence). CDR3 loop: CAWGAGGNQPQHF. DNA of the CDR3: TGTGCCTGGGGGGCAGGGGGCAATCAGCCCCAGCATTTT.

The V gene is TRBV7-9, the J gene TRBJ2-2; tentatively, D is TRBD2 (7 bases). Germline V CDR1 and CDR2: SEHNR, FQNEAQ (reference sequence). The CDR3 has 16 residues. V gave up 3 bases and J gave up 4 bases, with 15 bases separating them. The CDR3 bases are TGTGCCAGCAGCTTCGAGGGGGGGCCCGGCACCGGGGAGCTGTTTTTT. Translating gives CASSFEGGPGTGELFF.

CDR3 loop: CASSPPRRILYGYTF. In nucleotides, the CDR3 is TGTGCCAGCTCACCACCTCGGCGGATCCTCTATGGCTACACCTTC. This chain uses TRBV18 with TRBJ1-2; D unclear. The CDR3 is 15 residues long. Germline lookup yields CDR1 KGHSH and CDR2 LQKENI. V lost 0 bases and J lost 4, with 12 bases in between. The complete variable domain, with remaining parts taken from reference TRBV18 and TRBJ1-2, reads NAGVMQNPRHLVRRRGQEARLRCSPMKGHSHVYWYRQLPEEGLKFMVYLQKENIIDESGMPKERFSAEFPKEGPSILRIQQVVRGDSAAYFCASSPPRRILYGYTFGSGTRLTVV.

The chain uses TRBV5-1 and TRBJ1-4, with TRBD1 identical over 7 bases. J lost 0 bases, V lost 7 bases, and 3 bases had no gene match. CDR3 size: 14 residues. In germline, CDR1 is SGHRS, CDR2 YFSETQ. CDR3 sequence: CASAGQATNEKLFF. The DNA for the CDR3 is TGCGCCAGCGCCGGACAGGCAACTAATGAAAAACTGTTTTTT.

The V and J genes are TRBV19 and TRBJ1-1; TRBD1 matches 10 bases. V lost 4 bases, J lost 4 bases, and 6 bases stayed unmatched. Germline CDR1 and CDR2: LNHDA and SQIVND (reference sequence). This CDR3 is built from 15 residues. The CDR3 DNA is TGTGCCAGTAGTAGACCGGGACAGGGGTCCACTGAAGCTTTCTTT. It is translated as CASSRPGQGSTEAFF.

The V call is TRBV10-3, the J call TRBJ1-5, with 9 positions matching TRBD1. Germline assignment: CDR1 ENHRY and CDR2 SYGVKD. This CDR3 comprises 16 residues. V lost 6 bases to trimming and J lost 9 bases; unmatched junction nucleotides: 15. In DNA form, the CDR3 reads TGTGCCATCAGCGAGACTTTCCCGGGACAGGGAGCGCCCCAGCATTTT. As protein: CAISETFPGQGAPQHF.

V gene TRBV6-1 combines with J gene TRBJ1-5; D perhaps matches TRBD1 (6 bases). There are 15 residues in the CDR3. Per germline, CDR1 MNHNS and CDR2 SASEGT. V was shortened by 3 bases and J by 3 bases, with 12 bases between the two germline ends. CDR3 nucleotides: TGTGCCAGCAGTGATGGGGCAGGGGTCAATCAGCCCCAGCATTTT. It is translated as CASSDGAGVNQPQHF.

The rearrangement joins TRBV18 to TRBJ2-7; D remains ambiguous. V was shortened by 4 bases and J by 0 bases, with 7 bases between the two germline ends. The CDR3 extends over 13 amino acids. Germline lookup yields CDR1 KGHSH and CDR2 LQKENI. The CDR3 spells CASSQQDSYEQYF. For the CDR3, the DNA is TGTGCCAGCTCACAACAAGACTCCTACGAGCAGTACTTC.

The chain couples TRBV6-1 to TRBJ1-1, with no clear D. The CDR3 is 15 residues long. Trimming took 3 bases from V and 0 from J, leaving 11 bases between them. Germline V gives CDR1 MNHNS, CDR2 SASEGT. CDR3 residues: CASSDSGLMNTEAFF. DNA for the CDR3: TGTGCCAGCAGTGATTCAGGTCTTATGAACACTGAAGCTTTCTTT.

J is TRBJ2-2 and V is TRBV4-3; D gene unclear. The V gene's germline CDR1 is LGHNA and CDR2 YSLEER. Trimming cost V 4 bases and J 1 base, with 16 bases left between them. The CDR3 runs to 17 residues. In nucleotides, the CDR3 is TGCGCCAGCAGCCCCCACCCGGCAGGATTGAACACCGGGGAGCTGTTTTTT. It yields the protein CASSPHPAGLNTGELFF.

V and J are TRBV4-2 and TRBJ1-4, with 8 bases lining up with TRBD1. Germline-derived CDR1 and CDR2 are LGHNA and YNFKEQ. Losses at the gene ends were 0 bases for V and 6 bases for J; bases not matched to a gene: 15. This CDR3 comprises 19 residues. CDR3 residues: CASSQDGQGEGWEDEKLFF. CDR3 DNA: TGTGCCAGCAGCCAAGACGGACAGGGCGAGGGATGGGAGGATGAAAAACTGTTTTTT.

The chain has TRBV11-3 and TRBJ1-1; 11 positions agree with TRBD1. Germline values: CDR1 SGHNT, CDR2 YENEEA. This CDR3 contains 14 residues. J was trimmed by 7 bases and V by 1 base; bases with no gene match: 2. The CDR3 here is CASSLGGTGGEAFF. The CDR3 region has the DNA TGTGCCAGCAGCTTAGGTGGGACAGGGGGTGAAGCTTTCTTT.

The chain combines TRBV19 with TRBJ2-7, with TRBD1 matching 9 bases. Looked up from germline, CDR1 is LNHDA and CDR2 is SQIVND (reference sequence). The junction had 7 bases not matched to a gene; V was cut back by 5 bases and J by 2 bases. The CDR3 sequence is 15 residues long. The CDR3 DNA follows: TGTGCCAGTAGTGGAGCCGGGACAGGGACCTACGAGCAGTACTTC. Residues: CASSGAGTGTYEQYF.

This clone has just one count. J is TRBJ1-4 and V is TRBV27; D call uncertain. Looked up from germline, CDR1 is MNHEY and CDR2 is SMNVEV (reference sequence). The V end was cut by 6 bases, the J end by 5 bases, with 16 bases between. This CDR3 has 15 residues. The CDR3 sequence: CASRSGETANEKLFF. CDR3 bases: TGTGCCAGCAGGTCAGGTGAGACCGCCAATGAAAAACTGTTTTTT.

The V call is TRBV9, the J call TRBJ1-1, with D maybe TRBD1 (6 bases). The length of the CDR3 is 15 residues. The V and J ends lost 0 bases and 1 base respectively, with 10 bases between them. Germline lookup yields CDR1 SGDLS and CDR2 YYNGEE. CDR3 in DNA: TGTGCCAGCAGCGTAGTGGGGGCGAAGAACACTGAAGCTTTCTTT. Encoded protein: CASSVVGAKNTEAFF.

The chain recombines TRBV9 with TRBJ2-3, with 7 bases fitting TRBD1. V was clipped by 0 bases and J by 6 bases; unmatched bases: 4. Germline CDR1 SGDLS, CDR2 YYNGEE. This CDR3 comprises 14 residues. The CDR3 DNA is TGTGCCAGCAGCGTAGAGGGCAGGGGGGATACGCAGTATTTT. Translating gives CASSVEGRGDTQYF.

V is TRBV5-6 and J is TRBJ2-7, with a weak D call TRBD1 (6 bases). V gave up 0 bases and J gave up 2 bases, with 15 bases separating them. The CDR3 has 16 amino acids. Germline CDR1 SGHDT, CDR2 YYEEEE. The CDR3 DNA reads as TGTGCCAGCAGCTTGGGATTCGGGACACTTCCCTACGAGCAGTACTTC. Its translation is CASSLGFGTLPYEQYF.

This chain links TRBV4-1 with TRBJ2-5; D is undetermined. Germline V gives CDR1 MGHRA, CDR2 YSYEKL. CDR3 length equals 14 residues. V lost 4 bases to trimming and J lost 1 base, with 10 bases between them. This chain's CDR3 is CASSPTEIQETQYF. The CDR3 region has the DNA TGCGCCAGCAGCCCCACAGAGATCCAAGAGACCCAGTACTTC.

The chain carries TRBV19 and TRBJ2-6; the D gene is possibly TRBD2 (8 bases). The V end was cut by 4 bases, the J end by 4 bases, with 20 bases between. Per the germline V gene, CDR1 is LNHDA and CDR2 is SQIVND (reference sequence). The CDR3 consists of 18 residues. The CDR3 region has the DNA TGTGCCAGTAGTAAACGGGAGGGGGCGGTTTCAGGGGCCAACGTCCTGACTTTC. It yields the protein CASSKREGAVSGANVLTF.

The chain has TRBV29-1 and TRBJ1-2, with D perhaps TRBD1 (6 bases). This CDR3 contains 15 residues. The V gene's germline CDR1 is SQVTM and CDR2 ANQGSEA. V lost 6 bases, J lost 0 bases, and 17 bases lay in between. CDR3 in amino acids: CSVLGQSTANYGYTF. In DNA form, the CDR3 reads TGCAGCGTCCTAGGACAGTCCACAGCTAACTATGGCTACACCTTC.

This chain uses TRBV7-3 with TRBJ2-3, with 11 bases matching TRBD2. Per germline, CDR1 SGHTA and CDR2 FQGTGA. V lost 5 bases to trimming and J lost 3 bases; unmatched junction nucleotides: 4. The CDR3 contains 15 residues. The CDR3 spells CASSRSGGATDTQYF. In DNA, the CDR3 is TGTGCCAGCAGCCGTAGCGGGGGGGCGACAGATACGCAGTATTTT.

CDR3 residues: CASRAAGQGVTEAFF. Here the CDR3 DNA reads TGTGCCAGTAGAGCCGCGGGACAGGGAGTTACTGAAGCTTTCTTT. This chain joins TRBV25-1 and TRBJ1-1, with 9 nucleotides matching TRBD1. After removal of 9 bases from V and 5 bases from J, the junction contained 13 bases not matched to a gene. The CDR3 sequence is 15 residues long. Per germline, CDR1 MGHDK and CDR2 SYGVNS.

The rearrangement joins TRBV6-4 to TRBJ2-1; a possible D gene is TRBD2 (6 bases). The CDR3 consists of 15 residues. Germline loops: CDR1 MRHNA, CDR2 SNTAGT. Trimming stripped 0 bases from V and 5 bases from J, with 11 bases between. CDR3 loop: CASSDSRTGDNEQFF. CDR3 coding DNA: TGTGCCAGCAGTGACTCGCGGACGGGGGACAATGAGCAGTTCTTC.

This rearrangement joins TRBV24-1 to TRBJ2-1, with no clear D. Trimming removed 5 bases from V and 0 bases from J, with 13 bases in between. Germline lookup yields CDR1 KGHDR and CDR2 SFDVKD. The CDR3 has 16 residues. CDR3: CATSARLRSSYNEQFF. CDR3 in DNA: TGTGCCACCAGTGCCCGCTTAAGGAGCTCCTACAATGAGCAGTTCTTC.